This entry lists 2 T cell receptor beta chains sequenced from one sample in a study of identical twins. TCRdb reanalysed the 5' RACE reads using MiXCR and keeps one entry per CDR3 protein. The table includes 450,000 or so distinct CDR3 sequences, approximately 15% detected once. The sample was also linked to a second study, of yellow fever vaccine responses in identical twins.

The sample taken for sequencing was CD4+ T cells sorted from blood. The source is a woman aged 18-29 years in good health.

This clonotype was observed a few times. The V and J genes are TRBV20-1 and TRBJ2-7; possibly TRBD2 for D (5 bases). Germline CDR1 is DFQATT and CDR2 is SNEGSKA (reference sequence). V dropped 6 bases and J dropped 0 bases, with 15 bases sitting between them. CDR3 size: 14 residues. The DNA of the CDR3 is TGCAGTGCCAGACTATTTCCACGCTCCTACGAGCAGTACTTC. This translates into CSARLFPRSYEQYF.

This clonotype has at least ten counts. This chain uses TRBV5-1 with TRBJ2-2; D is unclear. CDR1 and CDR2 from the germline V gene are SGHRS and YFSETQ. There are 14 residues in the CDR3. Trimming left V 4 bases short and J 0 bases short, with 7 bases between. The CDR3 sequence: CASSPTANTGELFF. The CDR3 nucleotides read TGCGCCAGCAGCCCTACGGCGAACACCGGGGAGCTGTTTTTT. Full variable domain (rest looked up from reference TRBV5-1 and TRBJ2-2): KAGVTQTPRYLIKTRGQQVTLSCSPISGHRSVSWYQQTPGQGLQFLFEYFSETQRNKGNFPGRFSGRQFSNSRSEMNVSTLELGDSALYLCASSPTANTGELFFGEGSRLTVL.